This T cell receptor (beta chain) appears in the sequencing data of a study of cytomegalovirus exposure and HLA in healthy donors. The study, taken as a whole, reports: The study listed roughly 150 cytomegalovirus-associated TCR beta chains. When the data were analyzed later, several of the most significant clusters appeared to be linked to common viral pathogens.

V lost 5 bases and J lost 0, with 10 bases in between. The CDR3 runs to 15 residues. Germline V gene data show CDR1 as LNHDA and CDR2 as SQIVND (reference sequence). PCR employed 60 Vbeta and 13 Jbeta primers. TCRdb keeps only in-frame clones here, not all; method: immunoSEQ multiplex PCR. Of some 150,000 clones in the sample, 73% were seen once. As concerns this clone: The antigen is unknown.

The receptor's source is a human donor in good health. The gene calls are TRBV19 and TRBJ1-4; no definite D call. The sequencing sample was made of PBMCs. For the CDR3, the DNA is TGTGCCAGTAGTCTCCGACAAGCAACTAATGAAAAACTGTTTTTT. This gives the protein CASSLRQATNEKLFF. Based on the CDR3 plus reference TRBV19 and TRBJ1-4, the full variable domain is DGGITQSPKYLFRKEGQNVTLSCEQNLNHDAMYWYRQDPGQGLRLIYYSQIVNDFQKGDIAEGYSVSREKKESFPLTVTSAQKNPTAFYLCASSLRQATNEKLFFGSGTQLSVL.